This TCR beta chain was recorded in a study of molecular identifiers for immune sequencing clone quantification. Study information: Replicates partitioned RNA from approximately 20,000 or 98,000 naive CD8 cells into five parts, sequencing four.

Construction of naive CD8 libraries employed roughly 19,000 to 1,100,000 sorted cells together with 10%, 30% or 50% RNA. CDR3 length: 15 amino acids. Germline loops: CDR1 MGHRA, CDR2 YSYEKL. Trimming removed 1 base at V and 0 bases at J, with 8 bases between. Previously described methods and listed TCR primers were used for bulk TCR libraries. TCRdb ran MiXCR on the PCR reads and lists one entry per CDR3 protein. The table shows just under 650,000 distinct CDR3 sequences, with approximately 20% occurring only once. This clonotype was recorded at least ten times. Sequences were obtained from naive CD8+ T cells from blood, with Jurkat cell RNA spiked in. The subset: FACS-sorted CD8+CD4-CCR7+CD45RA+ naive T cells. The receptor was derived from a human donor in good health. Some libraries in this study had Jurkat cell RNA spiked in. J is TRBJ2-3 and V is TRBV4-1; D is perhaps TRBD2 (5 bases). This chain's CDR3 is CASSQAGVSTDTQYF. The DNA for the CDR3 is TGCGCCAGCAGCCAAGCCGGGGTTAGCACAGATACGCAGTATTTT.